Shown below are 9 T cell receptor beta chains from a single sample sequenced in a study of blood T cell repertoires in COVID-19 (dated by TCRdb to the early 2020s). Library method: the immunoSEQ multiplex PCR assay. As stored in TCRdb, this immuneACCESS dataset retains in-frame rearrangements with V and J assigned. A fraction of the clones does not appear; measured against another copy, unresolved V genes explain less than half of the discrepancy, and the remainder lacks a known reason. The table for this sample lists some 180,000 clones; roughly 83% of them were counted only once. The ten biggest clones cover about 7% of the sample. What was sequenced was peripheral blood. These receptors were collected from a woman between 35 and 50 years old with COVID-19, enrolled during active disease.

The chain recombines TRBV6-5 with TRBJ1-2, with 7 bases lining up with TRBD1. After removal of 2 bases from V and 7 bases from J, the junction contained 13 bases not matched to a gene. Germline V gene lookup returns CDR1 MNHEY and CDR2 SVGAGI. The CDR3 totals 16 residues. The DNA for the CDR3 is TGTGCCAGCAGTTACCCTTACCAGACAGGGAAGATTGGCTACACCTTC. It specifies CASSYPYQTGKIGYTF.

This CDR3 is CASSPRGGPNEQYF. CDR3 nucleotide sequence: TGTGCCAGTAGTCCCCGGGGGGGGCCAAACGAGCAGTACTTC. This rearrangement joins TRBV19 to TRBJ2-7; 8 positions agree with TRBD2. J was trimmed by 5 bases and V by 5 bases; bases with no gene match: 8. The CDR3 is 14 residues long. The germline V gene encodes CDR1 LNHDA and CDR2 SQIVND (reference sequence).

The CDR3 region is CASSSGGQPQHF. In DNA, the CDR3 is TGTGCCAGCAGCTCCGGCGGTCAGCCCCAGCATTTT. J is TRBJ1-5 and V is TRBV7-6; no reliable D call. V was trimmed by 4 bases and J by 6 bases, leaving 7 bases between them. The CDR3 totals 12 residues. Germline CDR1 SGHVS, CDR2 FNYEAQ.

The chain couples TRBV28 to TRBJ1-2, with 8 bases fitting TRBD1. Looked up from germline, CDR1 is MDHEN and CDR2 is SYDVKM. This CDR3 has 17 residues. The V and J ends lost 6 bases and 0 bases, in that order; junction bases with no gene match: 12. DNA of the CDR3: TGTGCCAGCAGCTCCCACCGCTACAGGGGGGCTAACTATGGCTACACCTTC. Protein product: CASSSHRYRGANYGYTF.

This sequence joins TRBV2 and TRBJ2-7; 9 bases agree with TRBD2. V was pared by 6 bases and J by 3 bases, with 9 bases of the junction left unmatched. The CDR3 has 15 amino acids. Per germline, CDR1 SNHLY and CDR2 FYNNEI. CDR3 amino acids: CASRDTSGFGYEQYF. The DNA of the CDR3 is TGTGCCAGCAGGGACACTAGCGGGTTTGGCTACGAGCAGTACTTC. Using reference TRBV2 and TRBJ2-7 for the parts outside the CDR3, the full variable domain is EPEVTQTPSHQVTQMGQEVILRCVPISNHLYFYWYRQILGQKVEFLVSFYNNEISEKSEIFDDQFSVERPDGSNFTLKIRSTKLEDSAMYFCASRDTSGFGYEQYFGPGTRLTVT.

The chain joins TRBV10-3 to TRBJ1-4; no definite D call. This CDR3 is built from 12 residues. CDR1 and CDR2 from the germline V gene are ENHRY and SYGVKD. V was cut by 3 bases and J by 6 bases, with 5 bases left in between. The CDR3 here is CAISDLYEKLFF. As DNA, the CDR3 is TGTGCCATCAGTGACCTCTATGAAAAACTGTTTTTT.

V usage is TRBV28 and J usage is TRBJ2-1, with D perhaps matching TRBD1 (6 bases). The V gene lost 4 bases and the J gene lost 2 bases, with 18 bases spanning the gap. The length of the CDR3 is 17 residues. Germline assignment: CDR1 MDHEN and CDR2 SYDVKM. The CDR3 bases are TGTGCCAGCAGTTATCAGATGGCAGGGGTCCCCTACAATGAGCAGTTCTTC. This encodes CASSYQMAGVPYNEQFF.

This chain joins TRBV7-8 and TRBJ2-2; 7 bases agree with TRBD2. The CDR3 spans 15 residues. Germline trimming cut 5 bases from V and 1 base from J; bases unmatched to any gene: 4. Germline CDR1 and CDR2: SGHVS and FQNEAQ. The CDR3 protein is CASSLTGGNTGELFF. CDR3 DNA: TGTGCCAGCAGCCTGACGGGGGGGAACACCGGGGAGCTGTTTTTT. The full variable domain, rest sourced from reference TRBV7-8 and TRBJ2-2, is GAGVSQSPRYKVAKRGQDVALRCDPISGHVSLFWYQQALGQGPEFLTYFQNEAQLDKSGLPSDRFFAERPEGSVSTLKIQRTQQEDSAVYLCASSLTGGNTGELFFGEGSRLTVL.

This clone was detected only once. CDR3 amino acids: CASRRLSEKLFF. DNA for the CDR3: TGTGCCAGCAGGAGGCTCAGTGAAAAACTGTTTTTT. V and J are TRBV27 and TRBJ1-4; D not resolved. Germline loops: CDR1 MNHEY, CDR2 SMNVEV (reference sequence). CDR3 length equals 12 residues. Trimming took 6 bases from V and 7 from J, leaving 9 bases between them.